This T cell receptor beta chain was captured in a study of shared clonotypes between healthy human individuals (dated by TCRdb to 2020 to 2021). Some background on the complete study: Three men and two women, aged 18 to 49 years, made up the cohort. Leukapheresis yielded between about 0.85 and 10 billion PBMCs per donor. To increase sequencing depth and limit assay-specific biases, different laboratories used diverse techniques to prepare libraries and sequence TCR repertoires. For each donor, three plates each were used for CD4 naive and CD4 memory, two plates were used for CD8 naive, and one plate was used for CD8 memory. Blood TCR repertoires of roughly five healthy adults were deeply sequenced to estimate repertoire size and the extent of clonotype sharing between individuals.

With respect to this clone: No antigen is known for it. No quality values exist for individual bases; no much larger clone is one base distant.

Study-level results and caveats: Only blood was sampled, and tissue TCR repertoires likely differ from those in blood. Pairwise subsampling indicated that sequencing depth was expected to affect the degree of clonotype sharing among donors. Compared with non-shared clonotypes, clonotypes shared by all four sorted-subset donors had higher generation probabilities. Estimated clonotype richness was generally larger for naive than for memory subsets. Sharing across a few donors was observed for 4.5% to 6.5% of naive CD4, less than 4% of naive CD8, 2% to 2.5% of memory CD4, and around 0.42% of memory CD8 clonotypes. Even with the large sequencing depth, rarefaction of the sorted-subset datasets indicated that sequencing was incomplete. Because the study included a small number of donors, the genetic and exposure-history diversity represented was limited.

TCR CDR3 regions were amplified from genomic DNA by multiplex PCR using the deep immunoSEQ assay. For each cell subset, the extracted genomic DNA was distributed evenly across all wells of several immunoSEQ 96-well plates, and each plate served as one replicate. For sorted subsets, 200 to 250 ng genomic DNA, equal to tens of thousands of T cell genomes, was loaded into each replicate PCR. Purified libraries were quantified with a Qubit 3.0 fluorometer, sized on a Bioanalyzer 2100, and re-quantified with the KAPA Library Quantification kit. Every immunoSEQ 96-well plate was sequenced on a dedicated single-read 150-cycle Illumina NextSeq 550 flow cell. For the original study's pipeline: The immunoSEQ output contained only junctional sequences without quality scores, so filtering could not match that applied to full-length reads. Sequences were annotated with PyIR, a Python wrapper for IgBLAST v1.9, and V/J genes and CDR3 were assigned using IMGT germline references. Reads were filtered out if the reads had weak V/J assignments (E-value above 1e-6), no CDR3, stop codons, out-of-frame junctions, or ambiguous translated residues. V3J clonotypes were defined as sequences sharing the same inferred V gene, J gene, and CDR3 amino acid sequence. Percentage overlap between repertoires was calculated by dividing the number of shared unique clonotypes by the size of the smaller repertoire. Three approaches were used to assess repertoire richness: RTK rarefaction, the Chao1 estimator, and Recon v2.1 estimates of unobserved clonotypes. Generation probabilities for all TCRbeta clonotypes obtained by the gDNA method from a few donors were computed using OLGA. Drawn from immuneACCESS, this table holds only the in-frame rearrangements with V and J called that TCRdb kept. Clones are partly lost; checked studies trace under half to an unresolved V gene and leave the rest unexplained. From that table come the V and J calls and clone size; the DNA was used to work out D and trimming. The sample profile shows approximately 1,000,000 clones; 60% to 85% of them were found once. Approximately 0.95% of the sample lies in the top ten.

Healthy HIV-negative adults with no recently reported acute infections or vaccinations were included as donors. Every donor was a Caucasian adult residing in Nashville, Tennessee, USA. CD4+ T cells were enriched through magnetic negative selection, after which naive cells were positively selected on CD45RA and the remaining negative fraction served as the memory subset. Blood was obtained by leukapheresis, after which PBMCs were separated by Ficoll-Histopaque density gradient centrifugation and cryopreserved in liquid nitrogen vapor phase. Analytical flow cytometry was used to check the purity and quantity of every magnetically sorted T cell population. Genomic DNA was isolated from each sorted fraction and quantified by UV absorbance on a Nanodrop 2000c. The source of this sequence is a man between 18 and 29 years old in good health. Some clones in this sample may be carry-over from other donors' samples. Sequencing was performed on memory CD4+ T cells from PBMCs. The label giving this sample's cell subset or site can be read as: CD45RA-negative fraction.

The DNA sequence is given as TGTGCCTGGAGCTCCCTGGACACTTATAGCAATCAGCCCCAGCATTTT. Its product reads: CAWSSLDTYSNQPQHF. In this chain, TRBV30 is recombined with TRBJ1-5; the best D guess is TRBD1, with 5 bases matching. Between the V and J ends, shortened by 3 bases and 0 bases respectively, the junction contains 15 bases. Reading from cysteine to phenylalanine, the CDR3 counts 16 amino acids. Only the CDR3 region is kept as DNA, spanning 48 bases read in frame from base 1. From the germline V gene (reference sequence), CDR1 is GTSNPN and CDR2 is SVGIG.